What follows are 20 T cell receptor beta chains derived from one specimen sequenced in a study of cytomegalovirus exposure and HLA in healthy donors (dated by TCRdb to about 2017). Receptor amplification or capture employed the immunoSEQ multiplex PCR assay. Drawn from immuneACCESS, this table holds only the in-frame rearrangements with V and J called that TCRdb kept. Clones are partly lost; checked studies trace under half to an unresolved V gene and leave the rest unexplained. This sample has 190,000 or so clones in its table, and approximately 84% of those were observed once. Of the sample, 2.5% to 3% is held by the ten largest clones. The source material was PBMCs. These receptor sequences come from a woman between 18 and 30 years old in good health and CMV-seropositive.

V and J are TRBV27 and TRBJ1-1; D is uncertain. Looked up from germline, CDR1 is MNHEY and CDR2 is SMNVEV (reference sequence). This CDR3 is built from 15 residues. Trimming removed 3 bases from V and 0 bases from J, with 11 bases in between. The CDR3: CASSFGSAMNTEAFF. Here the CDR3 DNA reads TGTGCCAGCAGTTTCGGTTCTGCCATGAACACTGAAGCTTTCTTT.

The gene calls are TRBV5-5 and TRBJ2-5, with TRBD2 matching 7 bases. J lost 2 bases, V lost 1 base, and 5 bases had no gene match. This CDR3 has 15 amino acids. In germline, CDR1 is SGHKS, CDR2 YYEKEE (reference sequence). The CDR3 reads CASSLRGAGQETQYF. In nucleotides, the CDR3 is TGTGCCAGCAGCTTGAGGGGAGCGGGGCAAGAGACCCAGTACTTC.

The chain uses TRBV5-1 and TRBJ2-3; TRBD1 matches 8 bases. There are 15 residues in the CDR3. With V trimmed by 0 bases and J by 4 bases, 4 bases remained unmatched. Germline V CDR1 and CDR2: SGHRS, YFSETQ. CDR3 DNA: TGCGCCAGCAGCTTGGAAGGACAGGGCCCAGATACGCAGTATTTT. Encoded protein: CASSLEGQGPDTQYF.

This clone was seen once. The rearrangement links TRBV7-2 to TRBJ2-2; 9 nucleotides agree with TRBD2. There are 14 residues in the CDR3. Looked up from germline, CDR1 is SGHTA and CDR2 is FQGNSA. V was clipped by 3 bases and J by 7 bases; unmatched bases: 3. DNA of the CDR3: TGTGCCAGCAGCTTCAAGCGGGGGGACGGGGAGCTGTTTTTT. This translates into CASSFKRGDGELFF.

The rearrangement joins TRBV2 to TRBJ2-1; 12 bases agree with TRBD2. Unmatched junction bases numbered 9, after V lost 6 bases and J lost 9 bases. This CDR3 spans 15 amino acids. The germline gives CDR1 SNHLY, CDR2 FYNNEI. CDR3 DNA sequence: TGTGCCAGCAGAGTACTAGCGGGGGGTAATGTTGAGCAGTTCTTC. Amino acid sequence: CASRVLAGGNVEQFF.

CDR3 sequence (DNA): TGCGCCAGCAGCCATGAGGCAGGGTTTAATTCACCCCTCCACTTT. Protein: CASSHEAGFNSPLHF. The J gene is TRBJ1-6, the V gene TRBV4-1; D might be TRBD1 (5 bases). Deletions cut 3 bases from V and 6 bases from J, with 12 bases between. The germline V gene encodes CDR1 MGHRA and CDR2 YSYEKL. This CDR3 region has 15 residues.

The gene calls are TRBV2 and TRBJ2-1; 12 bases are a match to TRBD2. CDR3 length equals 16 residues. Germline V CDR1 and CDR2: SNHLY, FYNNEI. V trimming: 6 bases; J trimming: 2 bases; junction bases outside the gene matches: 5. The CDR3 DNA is TGTGCCAGCAGGGAACTAGCGGGGGGAACCTACAATGAGCAGTTCTTC. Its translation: CASRELAGGTYNEQFF.

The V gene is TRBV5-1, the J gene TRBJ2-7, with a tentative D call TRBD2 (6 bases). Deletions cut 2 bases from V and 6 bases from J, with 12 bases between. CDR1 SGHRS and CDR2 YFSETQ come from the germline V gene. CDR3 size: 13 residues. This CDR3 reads CASSFREVGEQYF. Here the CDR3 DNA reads TGCGCCAGCAGCTTCAGGGAGGTCGGCGAGCAGTACTTC.

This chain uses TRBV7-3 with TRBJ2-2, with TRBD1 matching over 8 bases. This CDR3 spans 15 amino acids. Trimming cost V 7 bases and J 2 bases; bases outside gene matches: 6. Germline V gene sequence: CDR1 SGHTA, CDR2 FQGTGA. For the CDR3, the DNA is TGTGCCAGCACCCTTGGACAGGGCAACACCGGGGAGCTGTTTTTT. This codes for CASTLGQGNTGELFF.

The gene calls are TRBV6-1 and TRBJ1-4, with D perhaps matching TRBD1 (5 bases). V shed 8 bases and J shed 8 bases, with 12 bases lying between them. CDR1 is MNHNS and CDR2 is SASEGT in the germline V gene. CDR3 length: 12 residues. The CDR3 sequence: CASQGLWEKLFF. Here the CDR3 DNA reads TGTGCCAGCCAGGGTCTCTGGGAAAAACTGTTTTTT.

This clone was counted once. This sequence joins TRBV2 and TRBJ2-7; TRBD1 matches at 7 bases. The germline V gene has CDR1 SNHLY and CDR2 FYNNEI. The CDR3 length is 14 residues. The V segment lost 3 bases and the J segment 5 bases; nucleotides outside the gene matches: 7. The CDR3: CASSDPDRVHEQYF. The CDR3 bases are TGTGCCAGCAGTGACCCCGACAGGGTTCACGAGCAGTACTTC.

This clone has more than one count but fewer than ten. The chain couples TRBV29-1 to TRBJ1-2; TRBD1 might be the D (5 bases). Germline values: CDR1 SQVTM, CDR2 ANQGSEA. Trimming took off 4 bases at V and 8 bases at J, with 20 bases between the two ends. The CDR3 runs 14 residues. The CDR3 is CSVVSRATGEGYTF. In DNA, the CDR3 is TGCAGCGTTGTTTCACGGGCTACGGGGGAGGGCTACACCTTC.

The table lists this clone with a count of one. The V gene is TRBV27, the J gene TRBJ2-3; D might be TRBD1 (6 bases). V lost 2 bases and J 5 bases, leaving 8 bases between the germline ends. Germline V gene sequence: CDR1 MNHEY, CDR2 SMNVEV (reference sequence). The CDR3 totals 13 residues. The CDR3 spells CASSLRTEDTQYF. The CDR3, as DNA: TGTGCCAGCAGTTTAAGGACAGAAGATACGCAGTATTTT.

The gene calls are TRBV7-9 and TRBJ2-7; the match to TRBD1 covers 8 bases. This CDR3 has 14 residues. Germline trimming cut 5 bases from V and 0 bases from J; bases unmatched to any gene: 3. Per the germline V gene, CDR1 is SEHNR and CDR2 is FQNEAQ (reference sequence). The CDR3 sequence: CASSTGQGSYEQYF. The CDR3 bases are TGTGCCAGCAGCACTGGACAGGGCTCCTACGAGCAGTACTTC.

For the CDR3, the DNA is TGTGCCAGCAGTTACTCGGGTAGGGGGCAAGCTTCACCCCTCCACTTT. Its translation: CASSYSGRGQASPLHF. V and J are TRBV6-7 and TRBJ1-6; 7 bases fit TRBD1. TRBV6-7 is classed as an ORF, of uncertain function. V lost 0 bases to trimming and J lost 9 bases; unmatched junction nucleotides: 8. The CDR3 spans 16 residues.

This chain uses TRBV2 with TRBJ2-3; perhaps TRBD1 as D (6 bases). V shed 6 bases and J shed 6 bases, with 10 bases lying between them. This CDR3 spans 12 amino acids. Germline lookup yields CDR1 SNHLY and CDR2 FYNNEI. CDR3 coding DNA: TGTGCCAGCAGATGGACAGCGGATACGCAGTATTTT. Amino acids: CASRWTADTQYF.

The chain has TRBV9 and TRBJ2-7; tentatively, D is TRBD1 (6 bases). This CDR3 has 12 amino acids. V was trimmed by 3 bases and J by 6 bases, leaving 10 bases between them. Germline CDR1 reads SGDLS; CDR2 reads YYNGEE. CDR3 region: CASSGQVREQYF. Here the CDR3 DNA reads TGTGCCAGCAGCGGACAGGTCCGCGAGCAGTACTTC.

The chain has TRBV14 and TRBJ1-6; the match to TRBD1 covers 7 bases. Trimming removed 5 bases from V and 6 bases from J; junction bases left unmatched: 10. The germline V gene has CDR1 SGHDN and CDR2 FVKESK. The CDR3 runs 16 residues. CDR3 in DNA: TGTGCCAGCAGCAAGGGGGCCAGCCCGACTAATTCACCCCTCCACTTT. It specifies CASSKGASPTNSPLHF.

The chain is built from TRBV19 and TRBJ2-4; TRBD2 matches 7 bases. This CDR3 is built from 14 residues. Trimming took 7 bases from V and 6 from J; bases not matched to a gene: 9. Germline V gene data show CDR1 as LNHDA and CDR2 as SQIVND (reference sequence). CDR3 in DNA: TGTGCCAGTACCATCGACGGCGGGGGAAACATTCAGTACTTC. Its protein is CASTIDGGGNIQYF.

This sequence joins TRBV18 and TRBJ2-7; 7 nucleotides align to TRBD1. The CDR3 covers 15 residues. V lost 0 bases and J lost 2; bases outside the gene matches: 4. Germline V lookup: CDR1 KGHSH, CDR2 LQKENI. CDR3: CASSPPMGQTYEQYF. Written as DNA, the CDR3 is TGTGCCAGCTCACCACCGATGGGACAGACCTACGAGCAGTACTTC. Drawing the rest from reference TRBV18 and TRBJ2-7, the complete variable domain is NAGVMQNPRHLVRRRGQEARLRCSPMKGHSHVYWYRQLPEEGLKFMVYLQKENIIDESGMPKERFSAEFPKEGPSILRIQQVVRGDSAAYFCASSPPMGQTYEQYFGPGTRLTVT.